This TCR beta chain was sequenced during a study of blood T cell repertoires in COVID-19. Study overall: The United States, Italy and Spain supplied acute and convalescent COVID-19 samples.

The CDR3 consists of 18 residues. J gave up 0 bases and V 3 bases, and 6 bases lay outside the gene matches. The germline V gene has CDR1 SGDLS and CDR2 YYNGEE. The assay was immunoSEQ multiplex PCR, and TCRdb's table has in-frame clones only and misses some. The sample yields roughly 260,000 clones, more than 75% seen once. Ages ranged from roughly 18 to 95 years, with residence in around 24 US areas. Clinical histories supplied by participants themselves formed the basis of cohort assignment. The chain joins TRBV9 to TRBJ2-2; 12 nucleotides agree with TRBD2. Sequenced sample: PBMCs or T cells enriched from blood (not recorded which). This clonotype was sampled from a young woman who had recovered from COVID-19. The CDR3 DNA reads as TGTGCCAGCAGCGACAGATGGACTAGCGGGGCGAACACCGGGGAGCTGTTTTTT. Amino acids: CASSDRWTSGANTGELFF.